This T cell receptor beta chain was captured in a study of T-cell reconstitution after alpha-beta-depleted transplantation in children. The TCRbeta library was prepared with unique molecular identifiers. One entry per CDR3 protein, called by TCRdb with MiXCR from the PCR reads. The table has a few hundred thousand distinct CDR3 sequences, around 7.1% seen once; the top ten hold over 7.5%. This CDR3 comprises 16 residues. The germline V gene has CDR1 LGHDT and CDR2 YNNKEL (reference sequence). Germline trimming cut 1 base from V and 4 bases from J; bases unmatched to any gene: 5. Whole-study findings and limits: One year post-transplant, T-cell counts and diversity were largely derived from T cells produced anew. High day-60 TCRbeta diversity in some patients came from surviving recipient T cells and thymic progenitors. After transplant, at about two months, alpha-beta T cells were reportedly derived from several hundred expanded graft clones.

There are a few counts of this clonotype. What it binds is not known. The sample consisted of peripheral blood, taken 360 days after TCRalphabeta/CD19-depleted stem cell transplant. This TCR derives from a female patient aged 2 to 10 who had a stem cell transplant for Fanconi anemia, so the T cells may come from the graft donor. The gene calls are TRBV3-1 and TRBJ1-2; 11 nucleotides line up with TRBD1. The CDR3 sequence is CASSQVGTGGSYGYTF. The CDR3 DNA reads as TGTGCCAGCAGCCAAGTTGGGACAGGGGGGAGCTATGGCTACACCTTC.